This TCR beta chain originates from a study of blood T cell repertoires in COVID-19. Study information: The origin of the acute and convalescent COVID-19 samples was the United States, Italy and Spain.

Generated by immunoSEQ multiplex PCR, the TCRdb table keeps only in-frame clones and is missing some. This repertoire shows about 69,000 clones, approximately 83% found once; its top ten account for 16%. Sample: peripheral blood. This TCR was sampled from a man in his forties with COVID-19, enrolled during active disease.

This CDR3 is CASGPAVMRVNEQFF. The CDR3 DNA is TGTGCCAGCGGCCCCGCGGTGATGAGGGTCAATGAGCAGTTCTTC. V usage is TRBV9 and J usage is TRBJ2-1; maybe TRBD2 (5 bases). CDR3 size: 15 residues. The germline V and J ends were trimmed by 7 bases and 6 bases, with 20 bases remaining between them. CDR1 SGDLS and CDR2 YYNGEE come from the germline V gene.